What follows describes a single T cell receptor (beta chain). This clonotype appeared a few times. Its antigen remains undetermined. Base qualities are not recorded, but no much larger clone differs from it by a single base. This sample was taken from a study of Graves' ophthalmopathy and Graves' hyperthyroidism (dated by TCRdb to the late 2010s). In terms of the full investigation: Peripheral blood was collected at initial diagnosis, before any treatment. Once sampling was done, hyperthyroidism patients were given methimazole at a starting dose of 30 mg daily, while ophthalmopathy patients were given high-dose intravenous methylprednisolone. In roughly six hyperthyroidism patients, the T-cell repertoire of thyroid tissue was compared with the T-cell repertoire of blood. An independent validation cohort comprised roughly 20 hyperthyroidism patients and 15 to 17 patients who later progressed from hyperthyroidism to ophthalmopathy. To explore V-J signatures distinguishing ophthalmopathy from hyperthyroidism, a discovery set of approximately 100 patients (43 ophthalmopathy, over 55 stable hyperthyroidism) was enrolled. In total, approximately 140 blood samples were TCR-sequenced: fewer than 50 ophthalmopathy, some 75 hyperthyroidism and some 17 hyperthyroidism-to-ophthalmopathy patients. To tell Graves' ophthalmopathy apart from Graves' hyperthyroidism, and to predict which patients would progress to ophthalmopathy, the study relied on TCR beta repertoire signatures. Paper-wide results and their limitations: Ophthalmopathy was separated from stable hyperthyroidism by the 13-signature model with 87.88% sensitivity and 81% to 84% specificity in cross-validation and with 80%/75% in the test set. Sample size was not predetermined statistically, and investigators were not blinded to group allocation. In validation, the model predicted ophthalmopathy progression with over 60% sensitivity and approximately 75% specificity; some 13 predicted patients were CT-confirmed with GO in a median of approximately six months. Most of the expanded thyroid clonotypes with a frequency above 0.001 were also detected in blood, and it was suggested that the thyroid immune response may be reflected by blood repertoires.

Including the terminal cysteine and phenylalanine, the CDR3 comprises 13 residues. Just CDR3 DNA is preserved here, 39 bases in frame from base 1. CDR1 ENHRY and CDR2 SYGVKD were looked up in the germline V gene. Trimming takes 0 bases from V and 2 bases from J, and the germline ends sit 2 bases apart. Ophthalmopathy patients had moderately to severely active disease, Clinical Activity Score of at least 3, NOSPECS grade of at least 4, and disease duration under 3 months. Anyone with other autoimmune diseases, uncontrolled infections, pregnancy or lactation was excluded from the study. Clinical symptoms, serum thyroxine, TRAb, thyroid ultrasound and orbital computed tomography were used for diagnosis. Using Ficoll-Paque density gradient centrifugation, PBMCs were isolated from 8.5 to 10 ml of fresh peripheral blood. Total RNA was extracted using Trizol reagent, and RNA quality was checked on an Agilent 2100 Bioanalyzer.

TCR beta CDR3 regions were amplified from RNA transcripts for repertoire sequencing. HTBI primers and the Qiagen OneStep RT-PCR kit were used in a first-round RT-PCR, which was followed by a second-round multiplex PCR, size selection and purification. Sequencing of the libraries was carried out on an Illumina HiSeq2000 in paired-end mode with 100 bp reads. Per the original workflow: SOAPnuke was used to process the reads, removing any read that contained adapters or uncalled bases, had a mean Phred below 15, or lacked an exact match to the constant primer or identifier. COPE v1.2.5 was used to merge high-quality paired reads. Each unique nucleotide sequence was defined as a clonotype, and clonotypes were aligned to IMGT TRB V, D and J references with MiTCR v1.1. Only V-J combinations with frequency above 0.0001 were analysed, covering 99% to 99.2% of repertoires. For each V-J combination, a TCR clonal expansion and chaos score was defined as F50 clonal expansion divided by the chaos observed in the TCRdist matrix. Features were reduced by Welch's t-statistics and random forest to more than 10 V-J combinations, which fed a naive Bayes classifier. The similarity between thyroid and blood repertoires was quantified using the Morisita-Horn index. Starting from the raw public reads, TCRdb applied fastp trimming at Q25, assembled clones with MiXCR and retained in-frame beta chains. When rows share a CDR3 protein, they turn into one entry using the most common DNA and genes. What appears here as the V and J calls and clone size reflects TCRdb's work, not the paper's. This sample lists about 700,000 distinct CDR3 sequences; roughly two fifths were detected once. The ten most abundant clones make up around 3.3% of the sample.

This receptor was taken from an adult man with Graves' ophthalmopathy. Sequenced: peripheral blood. The V and J genes are TRBV10-3 and TRBJ1-3; the D gene identity is not certain. CDR3 loop: CAISESAGNTIYF. The sequenced DNA: TGTGCCATCAGTGAGTCCGCTGGAAACACCATATATTTT.